The 8 T cell receptor beta chains below all came from one sample that was sequenced in a study of molecular identifiers for immune sequencing clone quantification (dated by TCRdb to the late 2010s). Library preparation used PCR. The sequencer listed for this sample is Illumina HiSeq 4000. TCRdb reanalyzed the raw reads on its own, using fastp at Q25 for trimming and MiXCR for clone calling, and kept in-frame beta chains. Rows with one shared CDR3 protein collapse into an entry with the most common genes and DNA. The sample records roughly 65,000 distinct CDR3 sequences, under 20% of which are singletons. In total, the top ten clones hold 1.4% to 1.5% of the sample. The sequenced material came from naive CD8+ T cells from blood, with Jurkat cell RNA spiked in. Per the publication, the cell subset or site label means: FACS-sorted CD8+CD4-CCR7+CD45RA+ naive T cells. The receptors originated from a human donor in good health. Some libraries in this study had Jurkat cell RNA spiked in.

In this sample, this clonotype turned up once. A much bigger clone sits one base away, suggesting this may be a read error. The rearrangement uses TRBV20-1 and TRBJ2-5, with D possibly being TRBD1 (7 bases). The germline CDR1 and CDR2 sequences are DFQATT and SNEGSKA (reference sequence). V dropped 1 base and J dropped 0 bases, with 15 bases sitting between them. This CDR3 is 16 amino acids long. This chain's CDR3 is CSARGRGDSYQETQYF. The CDR3 DNA is TGCAGTGCTAGAGGTAGGGGGGACAGCTACCAAGAGACCCAGTACTTC.

This clonotype was counted at least ten times. The chain links TRBV27 to TRBJ2-1; 8 bases are shared with TRBD2. The germline V gene has CDR1 MNHEY and CDR2 SMNVEV (reference sequence). CDR3 length: 17 amino acids. With 7 bases clipped from V and 6 bases from J, the junction kept 17 bases outside the gene matches. CDR3 in amino acids: CASTLLVPGGPGNEQFF. The CDR3 region has the DNA TGTGCCAGCACCCTTTTGGTCCCGGGAGGGCCCGGCAATGAGCAGTTCTTC.

This clonotype was observed at least ten times. The rearrangement joins TRBV7-9 to TRBJ2-5, with D hard to call. Germline V gene data show CDR1 as SEHNR and CDR2 as FQNEAQ (reference sequence). The CDR3 contains 14 residues. Trimming stripped 5 bases from V and 2 bases from J, with 12 bases between. In DNA, the CDR3 is TGTGCCAGCAGCACCGGACCGGATCAAGAGACCCAGTACTTC. This sequence encodes CASSTGPDQETQYF.

The CDR3 nucleotides are TGTGCCTTAAGGGACGCAGAAAGCTCTGGGGCCAACGTCCTGACTTTC. Amino acids: CALRDAESSGANVLTF. The chain employs TRBV30 and TRBJ2-6; D may be TRBD1 or TRBD2 (5 bases each). The germline V and J ends were trimmed by 7 bases and 0 bases, with 16 bases remaining between them. The CDR3 sequence is 16 residues long. CDR1 is GTSNPN, CDR2 SVGIG, per germline (reference sequence).

For this clonotype: One base away lies a much larger clone, so this may be a sequencing read error. This chain connects TRBV13 to TRBJ2-3; TRBD2 matches at 7 bases. This CDR3 contains 12 residues. Losses at the gene ends were 6 bases for V and 8 bases for J; bases not matched to a gene: 5. The germline CDR1 and CDR2 sequences are PRHDT and FYEKMQ (reference sequence). The CDR3 loop reads CASRGGLLTQYF. DNA for the CDR3: TGTGCCAGCAGGGGGGGACTACTTACGCAGTATTTT. The entire variable domain, with the rest obtained from reference TRBV13 and TRBJ2-3, is as follows: AAGVIQSPRHLIKEKRETATLKCYPIPRHDTVYWYQQGPGQDPQFLISFYEKMQSDKGSIPDRFSAQQFSDYHSELNMSSLELGDSALYFCASRGGLLTQYFGPGTRLTVL.

This sequence joins TRBV12-3 or TRBV12-4 and TRBJ1-5; D not resolved. Trimming stripped 3 bases from V and 6 bases from J, with 9 bases between. The CDR3 is 13 residues long. This CDR3 reads CASSFSGFQPQHF. CDR3 coding DNA: TGTGCCAGCAGTTTTTCAGGTTTTCAGCCCCAGCATTTT.

This clonotype occurred many times. This chain joins TRBV13 and TRBJ1-1, with no clear D. The CDR3 runs to 12 residues. The germline V and J ends were trimmed by 0 bases and 7 bases, with 6 bases remaining between them. In germline, CDR1 is PRHDT, CDR2 FYEKMQ (reference sequence). CDR3 in amino acids: CASSLGTSEAFF. CDR3 coding DNA: TGTGCCAGCAGCTTAGGGACGAGTGAAGCTTTCTTT.

The chain is built from TRBV30 and TRBJ2-7; tentative D call: TRBD2 (5 bases). The V gene lost 1 base and the J gene lost 9 bases, with 13 bases spanning the gap. This CDR3 has 12 residues. Germline lookup yields CDR1 GTSNPN and CDR2 SVGIG (reference sequence). CDR3 DNA: TGTGCCTGGAGTGACACATTACGGGGGCAGTACTTC. Translating gives CAWSDTLRGQYF.